This entry lists 22 T cell receptor beta chains sequenced from one sample in a study of shared clonotypes between healthy human individuals. The method was immunoSEQ multiplex PCR; TCRdb's version includes in-frame clones alone and lacks a portion of them. The sample shows 800,000 or so clones, approximately 97% of them seen only once. Cells designated naive CD8 were CD45RO-negative and were positively selected for CCR7, with terminally differentiated effector memory CD45RA+ cells excluded. Sequencing was done on a sample of naive CD8+ T cells sorted from blood. These receptors all stem from a young man in good health.

The chain links TRBV13 to TRBJ2-7; D is possibly TRBD1 (6 bases). Trimming pared 0 bases from V and 4 bases from J, leaving 13 bases between. Per the germline V gene, CDR1 is PRHDT and CDR2 is FYEKMQ (reference sequence). The CDR3 is made up of 15 amino acids. CDR3: CASSLGGQGSYEQYF. The DNA of the CDR3 is TGTGCCAGCAGCTTAGGCGGCCAGGGGAGTTACGAGCAGTACTTC.

With respect to this clone: Other DNA variants within this sample encode the same CDR3. This chain joins TRBV7-9 and TRBJ2-2, with D unresolved. Trimming removed 1 base at V and 5 bases at J, with 5 bases between. Germline V gene data show CDR1 as SEHNR and CDR2 as FQNEAQ (reference sequence). This CDR3 is 13 amino acids long. CDR3 protein: CASSLVLTGELFF. CDR3 coding DNA: TGTGCCAGCAGCTTAGTGTTGACCGGGGAGCTGTTTTTT.

As to this clone: At the DNA level, this CDR3 is encoded by other sequences in the same sample as well. This chain links TRBV9 with TRBJ2-7; TRBD1 aligns across 7 bases. With 4 bases clipped from V and 3 bases from J, the junction kept 7 bases outside the gene matches. Germline lookup yields CDR1 SGDLS and CDR2 YYNGEE. This CDR3 is built from 14 residues. The CDR3 DNA follows: TGTGCCAGCAGCCCCCGGGACAGAAACTACGAGCAGTACTTC. It encodes CASSPRDRNYEQYF.

The chain recombines TRBV11-2 with TRBJ2-7, with D unclear. Germline loops: CDR1 SGHAT, CDR2 FQNNGV. The CDR3 has 12 amino acids. The V end lost 5 bases, the J end lost 4 bases, and 9 bases lay between the germline ends. CDR3 DNA: TGTGCCAGCAGCCACCCACGATACGAGCAGTACTTC. Translated, it gives CASSHPRYEQYF.

This chain links TRBV6-5 with TRBJ1-1; no reliable D call. Trimming removed 0 bases from V and 1 base from J, with 9 bases in between. In germline, CDR1 is MNHEY, CDR2 SVGAGI. The CDR3 is made up of 15 amino acids. CDR3 sequence reads: CASSYSHVGNTEAFF. CDR3 DNA: TGTGCCAGCAGTTACTCCCACGTTGGGAACACTGAAGCTTTCTTT.

V usage is TRBV2 and J usage is TRBJ2-1, with unresolved D. CDR3 length: 11 amino acids. CDR1 is SNHLY, CDR2 FYNNEI, per germline. Trimming stripped 7 bases from V and 7 bases from J, with 8 bases between. CDR3: CASMVGNEQFF. In nucleotides, the CDR3 is TGTGCCAGCATGGTTGGGAATGAGCAGTTCTTC.

The chain carries TRBV5-1 and TRBJ2-6; D may be TRBD1 (7 bases). The CDR3 loop spans 15 amino acids. V dropped 3 bases and J dropped 4 bases, with 11 bases sitting between them. Germline loops: CDR1 SGHRS, CDR2 YFSETQ. The CDR3 DNA reads TGCGCCAGCAGCTCCCAGGGGGGAGGGGCCAACGTCCTGACTTTC. This gives the protein CASSSQGGGANVLTF.

With regard to this clone: Other DNA sequences in the same sample also yield this CDR3. The CDR3: CASSLGVAGELFF. DNA for the CDR3: TGTGCCAGCAGTTTAGGGGTTGCCGGGGAGCTGTTTTTT. The rearrangement joins TRBV27 to TRBJ2-2; D remains unclear. The CDR3 extends over 13 amino acids. V was pared by 2 bases and J by 6 bases, with 7 bases between. Germline-derived CDR1 and CDR2 are MNHEY and SMNVEV (reference sequence).

This chain connects TRBV5-4 to TRBJ2-7, with 9 bases matching TRBD1. Germline CDR1 reads SGHNT; CDR2 reads YYREEE (reference sequence). With V trimmed by 0 bases and J by 5 bases, 6 bases remained unmatched. The CDR3 runs to 15 residues. In DNA form, the CDR3 reads TGTGCCAGCAGCTTGGACAGGGGGCGATGGGACGAGCAGTACTTC. It codes for CASSLDRGRWDEQYF.

This chain joins TRBV28 and TRBJ2-2, with D perhaps matching TRBD1 (5 bases). The CDR3 contains 15 residues. Germline CDR1 MDHEN, CDR2 SYDVKM. The V and J ends lost 4 bases and 6 bases respectively, with 15 bases between them. The CDR3 sequence: CASSSEGAAPGELFF. Here the CDR3 DNA reads TGTGCCAGCAGTTCAGAAGGGGCGGCTCCCGGGGAGCTGTTTTTT.

The chain employs TRBV7-2 and TRBJ2-5; TRBD2 might be the D (6 bases). With 4 bases removed from V and 5 bases from J, the gap between germline ends came to 14 bases. This CDR3 is 14 amino acids long. The germline V gene has CDR1 SGHTA and CDR2 FQGNSA. In DNA, the CDR3 is TGTGCCAGCAGCTACCGAGGGAGGAGGGAGACCCAGTACTTC. This gives the protein CASSYRGRRETQYF.

V gene TRBV30 combines with J gene TRBJ2-3; D call uncertain. Germline-derived CDR1 and CDR2 are GTSNPN and SVGIG (reference sequence). The CDR3 contains 13 residues. The V and J ends lost 1 base and 2 bases respectively, with 7 bases between them. The CDR3 DNA is TGTGCCTGGAGTGCAGCACCCACAGATACGCAGTATTTT. Its protein is CAWSAAPTDTQYF.

The chain employs TRBV27 and TRBJ1-1; no clear D. Germline V CDR1 and CDR2: MNHEY, SMNVEV (reference sequence). Trimming stripped 3 bases from V and 3 bases from J, with 8 bases between. The CDR3 covers 13 residues. The DNA for the CDR3 is TGTGCCAGCAGTTTGGTAGGTTACACTGAAGCTTTCTTT. This sequence encodes CASSLVGYTEAFF.

This clone was seen only once. The chain uses TRBV18 and TRBJ2-1; the D is unclear. The CDR3 runs to 13 residues. CDR1 and CDR2 from the germline V gene are KGHSH and LQKENI. V shed 2 bases and J shed 0 bases, with 2 bases lying between them. For the CDR3, the DNA is TGTGCCAGCTCACCAAACTCCTACAATGAGCAGTTCTTC. It encodes CASSPNSYNEQFF.

This clone was picked up one time. This sequence joins TRBV2 and TRBJ2-5; TRBD2 matches at 12 bases. From germline, CDR1 is SNHLY and CDR2 FYNNEI. After removal of 8 bases from V and 5 bases from J, the junction contained 9 bases not matched to a gene. The CDR3 has 15 amino acids. CDR3 residues: CASHGLAGRRETQYF. CDR3 DNA: TGTGCCAGCCACGGACTAGCGGGACGGAGGGAGACCCAGTACTTC. Filled out from reference TRBV2 and TRBJ2-5, the complete variable domain reads EPEVTQTPSHQVTQMGQEVILRCVPISNHLYFYWYRQILGQKVEFLVSFYNNEISEKSEIFDDQFSVERPDGSNFTLKIRSTKLEDSAMYFCASHGLAGRRETQYFGPGTRLLVL.

The chain uses TRBV9 and TRBJ1-5; D gene ambiguous. CDR1 SGDLS and CDR2 YYNGEE come from the germline V gene. V dropped 3 bases and J dropped 2 bases, with 9 bases sitting between them. CDR3 length: 14 residues. Here the CDR3 reads CASSATEGNQPQHF. In DNA, the CDR3 is TGTGCCAGCAGCGCAACCGAAGGCAATCAGCCCCAGCATTTT.

V is TRBV29-1 and J is TRBJ2-5; TRBD2 matches 9 bases. The CDR3 runs to 14 residues. V lost 2 bases and J lost 5; bases outside the gene matches: 6. CDR1 is SQVTM and CDR2 is ANQGSEA in the germline V gene. The CDR3 region has the DNA TGCAGCGTTGAATCTAGCGGGATTGGGGAGACCCAGTACTTC. This gives the protein CSVESSGIGETQYF.

CDR3 sequence reads: CATSRGNRGSYEQYF. The CDR3 nucleotides read TGTGCCACCAGCAGAGGGAACAGGGGGTCCTACGAGCAGTACTTC. V usage is TRBV15 and J usage is TRBJ2-7; 8 positions agree with TRBD1. V was clipped by 1 base and J by 1 base; unmatched bases: 3. Per germline, CDR1 LNHNV and CDR2 YYDKDF (reference sequence). This CDR3 has 15 amino acids.

The chain combines TRBV10-1 with TRBJ2-7; D is undetermined. Germline values: CDR1 WNHNN, CDR2 SYGVQD (reference sequence). The ends were cut back, 2 bases at V and 7 bases at J, with 12 bases in the middle. There are 13 residues in the CDR3. Written as DNA, the CDR3 is TGCGCCAGCAGTGAGGCGGCGGAGTTTGAGCAGTACTTC. Its translation: CASSEAAEFEQYF.

The chain carries TRBV10-3 and TRBJ2-7; D not certain. Trimming removed 4 bases from V and 0 bases from J, with 13 bases in between. The CDR3 has 15 residues. Looked up from germline, CDR1 is ENHRY and CDR2 is SYGVKD. CDR3 DNA: TGTGCCATCAGTGGAAGGCAGGTCCGCTCCTACGAGCAGTACTTC. This codes for CAISGRQVRSYEQYF.

CDR3 nucleotide sequence: TGTGCCAGCAGCTCCGGGACTAGCGGGAGCAGTAACAAAGATACGCAGTATTTT. Translation gives CASSSGTSGSSNKDTQYF. The chain joins TRBV11-3 to TRBJ2-3, with 14 bases aligning to TRBD2. V lost 4 bases to trimming and J lost 5 bases; unmatched junction nucleotides: 11. Germline-derived CDR1 and CDR2 are SGHNT and YENEEA. This CDR3 is 18 amino acids long.

The chain recombines TRBV13 with TRBJ1-2; D not resolved. CDR3 length: 13 residues. The V end lost 5 bases, the J end lost 1 base, and 8 bases lay between the germline ends. Looked up from germline, CDR1 is PRHDT and CDR2 is FYEKMQ (reference sequence). The CDR3 protein is CASSARDNYGYTF. The DNA of the CDR3 is TGTGCCAGCAGCGCTAGAGATAACTATGGCTACACCTTC.